This note documents a single T cell receptor beta chain sequence. Its antigen is unidentified. The data were obtained in a study of long-term antiretroviral therapy in people with HIV. Overall study results and limits: Following ART, diversity rose but still fell short of transplant donor controls.

Germline values: CDR1 SNHLY, CDR2 FYNNEI. The CDR3 is 12 amino acids. The ends were cut back, 6 bases at V and 9 bases at J, with 12 bases in the middle. Version v3.0 of the immunoSEQ assay ran at survey level. The assay was immunoSEQ multiplex PCR, and TCRdb's table has in-frame clones only and misses some. Counted here are tens of thousands of clones, roughly 79% occurring once; the ten biggest clones make up approximately 3.7%. The sequence was collected from a man aged 45-65 years with HIV. The starting material was unsorted PBMCs, obtained 3 years after starting antiretroviral therapy. The chain uses TRBV2 and TRBJ1-3, with D tentatively TRBD1 (5 bases). The CDR3 loop reads CASSADSGTIYF. Written as DNA, the CDR3 is TGTGCCAGCAGCGCCGACAGCGGCACCATATATTTT.